Listed below are T cell receptor beta chains from one sample, sequenced in a study of blood T cells in healthy people across ages. Via MiXCR, TCRdb re-called the 5' RACE reads, giving one row per CDR3 protein. The sample includes about 1.5 million distinct CDR3 sequences, approximately 43% of them seen just once. Sequencing was carried out using blood. All receptors come from a woman aged 18 to 35 in good health. Both conserved end residues are part of each CDR3. Fields, in order: clone size, V gene, J gene, D gene, CDR3 DNA, CDR3 protein. The D gene is left open where the match is weak. Clone size is given for some rows only: seen once, a few or many times, or a class if the clone is expanded.

>NA|TRBV18|TRBJ1-2|TRBD1
TGTGCCAGCTCACCAGAAACAGGGGACGACTATGGCTACACCTTC
CASSPETGDDYGYTF
>NA|TRBV12-3/TRBV12-4|TRBJ2-3|NA
TGTGCCAGCAGACCAAATAAGGGAACAGATACGCAGTATTTT
CASRPNKGTDTQYF
>few|TRBV9|TRBJ2-4|NA
TGTGCCAGCAGCGTAGGGCCAGCGTTTTATAACCAAAACATTCAGTACTTC
CASSVGPAFYNQNIQYF
>NA|TRBV29-1|TRBJ2-7|NA
TGCAGCGTTGCGGAGACAGCCTACGAGCAGTACTTC
CSVAETAYEQYF
>once|TRBV29-1|TRBJ2-7|TRBD1
TGCAGCGCCACCGGGACAGACTACGAGCAGTACTTC
CSATGTDYEQYF
>NA|TRBV10-3|TRBJ2-4|NA
TGTGCCATCAGTGAGTCTGGGGAGAACATTCAGTACTTC
CAISESGENIQYF
>NA|TRBV4-1|TRBJ2-2|TRBD2
TGCGCCAGCAGCCAAGTGGCTAGCGGGAGTGGGGAGCTGTTTTTT
CASSQVASGSGELFF
>once|TRBV7-3|TRBJ2-1|TRBD2
TGTGCCAGCAGCTTAGGCGGGAGCCCTTCCAATGAGCAGTTCTTC
CASSLGGSPSNEQFF
>NA|TRBV4-1|TRBJ2-7|TRBD2
TGCGCCAGCAGCCAAGATGAAGGTAGCGGGGGAAACAATGAGCAGTACTTC
CASSQDEGSGGNNEQYF
>few|TRBV5-6|TRBJ2-1|NA
TGTGCCAGCACCTTGGGACACGGCCGTTCCAATGAGCAGTTCTTC
CASTLGHGRSNEQFF
>NA|TRBV9|TRBJ2-1|TRBD2
TGTGCCAGCAGCCCCTTCGGACTAGCGGGACGAACTAATGAGCAGTTCTTC
CASSPFGLAGRTNEQFF
>NA|TRBV28|TRBJ1-5|NA
TGTGCCAGCAGCTATGACAAAGTGCAGCCCCAGCATTTT
CASSYDKVQPQHF
>NA|TRBV5-1|TRBJ2-3|TRBD2
TGCGCCAGCAGCTCCTGGACTAGCGGAATCACAGATACGCAGTATTTT
CASSSWTSGITDTQYF
>NA|TRBV9|TRBJ2-1|TRBD2
TGTGCCAGCAGCGGGAGCGGGAGTAATGAGCAGTTCTTC
CASSGSGSNEQFF
>NA|TRBV6-5|TRBJ2-6|TRBD1
TGTGCCAGCAGTTACTCGGGACAGTTTTACTCTGGGGCCAACGTCCTGACTTTC
CASSYSGQFYSGANVLTF
>few|TRBV6-6|TRBJ1-5|NA
TGTGCCAGCAGTTACCGGACGCAGGGGAGCAATCAGCCCCAGCATTTT
CASSYRTQGSNQPQHF
>NA|TRBV4-3|TRBJ2-4|NA
TGCGCCAGCAGCCAAGATACGGGCCTTTTTCAGTACTTC
CASSQDTGLFQYF
>few|TRBV15|TRBJ1-2|NA
TGTGCCACCAGCAGAGATGGGAGGAACTATGGCTACACCTTC
CATSRDGRNYGYTF
>few|TRBV20-1|TRBJ1-5|TRBD1
TGCAGTGCTAGTAGACAGGGTGGACAGCCCCAGCATTTT
CSASRQGGQPQHF
>NA|TRBV24-1|TRBJ2-7|NA
TGTGCCACCAGTGATTGGCCACGTCTGGCGGGATCCTACAATGAGCAGTACTTC
CATSDWPRLAGSYNEQYF
>few|TRBV12-3/TRBV12-4|TRBJ1-5|NA
TGTGCCAGCACCTACCTGGGGATAGATCAGCCCCAGCATTTT
CASTYLGIDQPQHF
>NA|TRBV5-1|TRBJ2-1|TRBD2
TGCGCCAGCAGCTTGGCGACTAGCGGGAGACTCGATGAGCAGTTCTTC
CASSLATSGRLDEQFF
>NA|TRBV7-9|TRBJ2-3|TRBD1
TGTGCCAGCAGCATTCTAGGACAGGGAAGAAACACAGATACGCAGTATTTT
CASSILGQGRNTDTQYF
>NA|TRBV6-2/TRBV6-3|TRBJ2-7|TRBD2
TGTGCCAGCAGTGACGTACTAGCGGGCTACGAGCAGTACTTC
CASSDVLAGYEQYF
>NA|TRBV7-9|TRBJ2-1|TRBD2
TGTGCCAGCAGCTTCTCGATGGCGGGAGGCTCCTACAATGAGCAGTTCTTC
CASSFSMAGGSYNEQFF
>NA|TRBV29-1|TRBJ1-5|NA
TGCAGCGTTGAGGTGGCGGATGGCAATCAGCCCCAGCATTTT
CSVEVADGNQPQHF
>many|TRBV7-9|TRBJ1-4|NA
TGTGCCAGCAGCTGGAATCCAGGGCGTAATGAAAAACTGTTTTTT
CASSWNPGRNEKLFF